Reported below is one T cell receptor (beta chain). What it binds is not known. With 8 bases clipped from V and 3 bases from J, the junction kept 10 bases outside the gene matches. The CDR3 length is 14 residues. Germline lookup yields CDR1 ENHRY and CDR2 SYGVKD. Participating donors were healthy, HIV-negative adults free of recent acute infections or vaccinations. Both subsets, CD45RA+ naive and CD45RA-negative memory, were split from the CD4+ cells. The sample belongs to a study of shared clonotypes between healthy human individuals. Points from the study as a whole: The authors expected sequencing depth to affect clonotype sharing among donors.

Samples underwent the assay at deep level. Profiled with immunoSEQ multiplex PCR; TCRdb holds only in-frame clones, not every one. The data contain about 960,000 clones, 76% of them singletons. The V gene is TRBV10-3, the J gene TRBJ2-7; the match to TRBD2 covers 7 bases. Sequencing used memory CD4+ T cells sorted from blood. Subset described: CD45RA-negative fraction. This TCR was recovered from a man aged 18-30 years in good health. The CDR3 region has the DNA TGTGCCATCTCCGTCGGGCTAGCGGACTACGAGCAGTACTTC. Amino acids: CAISVGLADYEQYF.